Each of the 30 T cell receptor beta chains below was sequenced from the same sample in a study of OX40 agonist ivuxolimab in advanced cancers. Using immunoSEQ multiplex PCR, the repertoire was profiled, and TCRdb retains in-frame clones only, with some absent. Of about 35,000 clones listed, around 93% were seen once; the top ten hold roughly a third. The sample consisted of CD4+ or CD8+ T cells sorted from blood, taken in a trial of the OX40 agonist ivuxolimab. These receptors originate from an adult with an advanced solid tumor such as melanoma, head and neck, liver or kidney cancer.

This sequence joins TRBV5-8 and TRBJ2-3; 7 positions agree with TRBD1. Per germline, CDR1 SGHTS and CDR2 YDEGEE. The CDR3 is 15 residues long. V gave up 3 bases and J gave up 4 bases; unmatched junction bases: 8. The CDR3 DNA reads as TGTGCCAGCAGCTCCGCCGGGACAGAAGCAGATACGCAGTATTTT. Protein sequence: CASSSAGTEADTQYF.

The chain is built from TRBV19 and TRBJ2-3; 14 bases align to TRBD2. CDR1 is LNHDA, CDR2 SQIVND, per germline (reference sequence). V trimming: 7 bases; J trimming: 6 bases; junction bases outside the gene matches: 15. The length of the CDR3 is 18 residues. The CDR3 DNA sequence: TGTGCCAGTAATCTCGGGGCGACTAGCGGGAGGGCCCGGGATACGCAGTATTTT. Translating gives CASNLGATSGRARDTQYF.

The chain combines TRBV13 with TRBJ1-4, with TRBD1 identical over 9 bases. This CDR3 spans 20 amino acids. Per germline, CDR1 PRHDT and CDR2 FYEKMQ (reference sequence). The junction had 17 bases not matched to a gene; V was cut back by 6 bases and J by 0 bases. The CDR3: CASRPLDRGAALATNEKLFF. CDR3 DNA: TGTGCCAGCAGACCCCTGGACAGGGGAGCGGCCCTTGCAACTAATGAAAAACTGTTTTTT.

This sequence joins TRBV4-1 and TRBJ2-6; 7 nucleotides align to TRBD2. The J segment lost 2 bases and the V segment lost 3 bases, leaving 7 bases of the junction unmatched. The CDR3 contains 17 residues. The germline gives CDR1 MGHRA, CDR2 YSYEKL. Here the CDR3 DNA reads TGCGCCAGCAGCCATGGGGCGGGGGATCCTGGGGCCAACGTCCTGACTTTC. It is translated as CASSHGAGDPGANVLTF.

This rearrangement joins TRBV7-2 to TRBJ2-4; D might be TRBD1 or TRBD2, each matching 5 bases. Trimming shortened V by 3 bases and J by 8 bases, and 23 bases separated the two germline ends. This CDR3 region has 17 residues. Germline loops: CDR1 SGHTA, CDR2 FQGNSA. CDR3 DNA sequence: TGTGCCAGCAGCTTCCCCCTTGCAGGGAGACGGGATCACATTCAGTACTTC. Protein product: CASSFPLAGRRDHIQYF.

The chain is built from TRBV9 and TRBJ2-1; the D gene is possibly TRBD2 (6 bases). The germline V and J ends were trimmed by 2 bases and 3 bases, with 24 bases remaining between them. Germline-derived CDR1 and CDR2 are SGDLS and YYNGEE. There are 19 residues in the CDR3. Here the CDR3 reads CASSVSLTRPTPHYNEQFF. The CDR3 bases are TGTGCCAGCAGCGTGAGTCTGACTAGACCGACGCCTCACTACAATGAGCAGTTCTTC.

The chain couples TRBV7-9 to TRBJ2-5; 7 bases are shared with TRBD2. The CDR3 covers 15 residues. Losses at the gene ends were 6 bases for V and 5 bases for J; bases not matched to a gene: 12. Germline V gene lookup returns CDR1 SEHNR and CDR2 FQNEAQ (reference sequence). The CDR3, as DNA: TGTGCCAGCAGTTACGGGGCGGGAGAAGTGGAGACCCAGTACTTC. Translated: CASSYGAGEVETQYF.

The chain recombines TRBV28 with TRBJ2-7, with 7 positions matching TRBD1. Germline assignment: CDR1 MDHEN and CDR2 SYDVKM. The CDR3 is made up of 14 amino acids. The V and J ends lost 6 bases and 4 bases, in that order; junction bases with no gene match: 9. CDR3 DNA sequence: TGTGCCAGCAGCCCAGCTAGGGGGCTGTACGAGCAGTACTTC. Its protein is CASSPARGLYEQYF.

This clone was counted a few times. CDR3 region: CAWSWTGAEAFF. In DNA, the CDR3 is TGTGCCTGGAGTTGGACTGGGGCTGAAGCTTTCTTT. J is TRBJ1-1 and V is TRBV30; D remains ambiguous. Trimming removed 2 bases from V and 6 bases from J, with 10 bases in between. The CDR3 covers 12 residues. Germline CDR1 reads GTSNPN; CDR2 reads SVGIG (reference sequence).

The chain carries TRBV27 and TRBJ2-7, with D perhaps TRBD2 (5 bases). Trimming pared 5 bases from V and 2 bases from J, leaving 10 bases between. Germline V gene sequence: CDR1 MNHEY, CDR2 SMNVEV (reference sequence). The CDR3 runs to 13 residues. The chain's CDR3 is CASSPRGTYEQYF. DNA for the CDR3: TGTGCCAGCAGTCCCCGAGGGACCTACGAGCAGTACTTC.

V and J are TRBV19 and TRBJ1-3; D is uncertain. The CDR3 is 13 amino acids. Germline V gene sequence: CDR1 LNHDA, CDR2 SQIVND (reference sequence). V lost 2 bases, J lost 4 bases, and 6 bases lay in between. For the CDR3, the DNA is TGTGCCAGTAGTATAATCCCGGGAAACACCATATATTTT. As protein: CASSIIPGNTIYF.

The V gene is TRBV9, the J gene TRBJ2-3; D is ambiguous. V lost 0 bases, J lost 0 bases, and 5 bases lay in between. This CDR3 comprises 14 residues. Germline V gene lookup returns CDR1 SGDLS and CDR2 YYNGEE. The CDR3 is CASSVEQSTDTQYF. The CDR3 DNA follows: TGTGCCAGCAGCGTAGAACAGAGCACAGATACGCAGTATTTT.

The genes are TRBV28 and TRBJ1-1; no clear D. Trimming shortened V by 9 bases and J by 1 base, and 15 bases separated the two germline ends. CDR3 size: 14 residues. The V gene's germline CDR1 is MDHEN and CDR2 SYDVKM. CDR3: CASLRPRANTEAFF. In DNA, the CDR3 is TGTGCCAGTCTCCGCCCGAGAGCGAACACTGAAGCTTTCTTT. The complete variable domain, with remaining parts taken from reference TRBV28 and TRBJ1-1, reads DVKVTQSSRYLVKRTGEKVFLECVQDMDHENMFWYRQDPGLGLRLIYFSYDVKMKEKGDIPEGYSVSREKKERFSLILESASTNQTSMYLCASLRPRANTEAFFGQGTRLTVV.

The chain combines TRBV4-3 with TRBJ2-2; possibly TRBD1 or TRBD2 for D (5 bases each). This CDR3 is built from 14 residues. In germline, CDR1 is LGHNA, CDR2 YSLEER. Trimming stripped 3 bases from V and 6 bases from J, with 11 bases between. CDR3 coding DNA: TGCGCCAGCAGCCATCAGGGACCATCCGGGGAGCTGTTTTTT. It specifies CASSHQGPSGELFF.

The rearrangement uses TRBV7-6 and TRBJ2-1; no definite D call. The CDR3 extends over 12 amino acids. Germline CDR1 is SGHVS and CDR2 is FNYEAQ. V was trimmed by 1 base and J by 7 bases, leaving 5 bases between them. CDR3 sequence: CASSLVMNEQFF. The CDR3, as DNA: TGTGCCAGCAGCTTAGTCATGAATGAGCAGTTCTTC.

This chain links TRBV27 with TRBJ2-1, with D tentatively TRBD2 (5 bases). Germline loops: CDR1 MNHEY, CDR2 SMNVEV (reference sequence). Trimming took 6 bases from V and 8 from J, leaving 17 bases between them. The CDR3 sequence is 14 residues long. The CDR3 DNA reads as TGTGCCAGCAGAGGCGAGGGCGAGGAGTATGAGCAGTTCTTC. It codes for CASRGEGEEYEQFF.

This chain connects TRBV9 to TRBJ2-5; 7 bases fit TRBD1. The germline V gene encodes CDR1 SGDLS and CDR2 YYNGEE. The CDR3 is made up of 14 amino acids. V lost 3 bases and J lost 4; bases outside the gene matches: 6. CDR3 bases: TGTGCCAGCAGCGGAACAGGGGCTTCAGAGACCCAGTACTTC. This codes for CASSGTGASETQYF.

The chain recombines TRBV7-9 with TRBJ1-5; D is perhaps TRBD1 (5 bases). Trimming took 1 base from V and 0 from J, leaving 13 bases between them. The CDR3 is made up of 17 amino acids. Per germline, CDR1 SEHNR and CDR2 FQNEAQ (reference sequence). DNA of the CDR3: TGTGCCAGCAGCTTAGGGCAGGGTTTCTTTAGCAATCAGCCCCAGCATTTT. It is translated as CASSLGQGFFSNQPQHF.

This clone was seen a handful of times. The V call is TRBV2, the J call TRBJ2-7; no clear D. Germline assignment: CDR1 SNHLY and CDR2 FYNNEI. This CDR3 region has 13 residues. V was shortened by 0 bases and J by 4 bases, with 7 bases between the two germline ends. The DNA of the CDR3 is TGTGCCAGCAGTGAAGCTGGGCTTTACGAGCAGTACTTC. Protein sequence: CASSEAGLYEQYF. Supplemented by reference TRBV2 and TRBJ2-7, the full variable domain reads EPEVTQTPSHQVTQMGQEVILRCVPISNHLYFYWYRQILGQKVEFLVSFYNNEISEKSEIFDDQFSVERPDGSNFTLKIRSTKLEDSAMYFCASSEAGLYEQYFGPGTRLTVT.

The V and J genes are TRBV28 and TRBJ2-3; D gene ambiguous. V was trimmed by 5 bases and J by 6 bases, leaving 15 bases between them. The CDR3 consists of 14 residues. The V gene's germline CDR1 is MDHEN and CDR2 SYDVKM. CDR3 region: CASSPGPTGDTQYF. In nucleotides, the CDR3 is TGTGCCAGCAGTCCCGGGCCAACTGGGGATACGCAGTATTTT.

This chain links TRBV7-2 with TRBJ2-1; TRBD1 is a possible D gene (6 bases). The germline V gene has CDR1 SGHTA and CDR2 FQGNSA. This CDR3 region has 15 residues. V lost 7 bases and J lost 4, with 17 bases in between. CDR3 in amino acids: CASIRGTYPYNEQFF. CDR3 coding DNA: TGTGCCAGCATCCGAGGGACATACCCTTACAATGAGCAGTTCTTC.

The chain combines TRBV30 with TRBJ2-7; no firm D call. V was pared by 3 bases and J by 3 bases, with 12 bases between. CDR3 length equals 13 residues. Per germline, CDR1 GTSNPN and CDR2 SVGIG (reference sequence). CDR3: CAWRSQADYEQYF. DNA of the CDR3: TGTGCCTGGAGGAGTCAGGCAGACTACGAGCAGTACTTC.

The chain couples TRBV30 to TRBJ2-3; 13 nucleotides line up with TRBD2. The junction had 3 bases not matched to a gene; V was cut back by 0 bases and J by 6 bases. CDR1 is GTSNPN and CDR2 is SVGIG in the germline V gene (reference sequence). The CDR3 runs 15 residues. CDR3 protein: CAWSVLAGGWDTQYF. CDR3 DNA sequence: TGTGCCTGGAGTGTACTAGCGGGGGGGTGGGATACGCAGTATTTT.

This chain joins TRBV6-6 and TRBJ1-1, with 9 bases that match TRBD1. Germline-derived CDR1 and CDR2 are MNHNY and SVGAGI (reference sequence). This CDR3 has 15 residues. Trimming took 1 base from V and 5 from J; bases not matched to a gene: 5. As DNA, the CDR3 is TGTGCCAGCAGTTACTTGACAGGGGGAGATACTGAAGCTTTCTTT. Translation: CASSYLTGGDTEAFF.

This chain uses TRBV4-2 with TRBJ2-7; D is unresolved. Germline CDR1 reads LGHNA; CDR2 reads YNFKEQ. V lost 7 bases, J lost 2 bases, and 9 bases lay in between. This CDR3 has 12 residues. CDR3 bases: TGTGCCAGCAACTCTGATACCTACGAGCAGTACTTC. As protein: CASNSDTYEQYF.

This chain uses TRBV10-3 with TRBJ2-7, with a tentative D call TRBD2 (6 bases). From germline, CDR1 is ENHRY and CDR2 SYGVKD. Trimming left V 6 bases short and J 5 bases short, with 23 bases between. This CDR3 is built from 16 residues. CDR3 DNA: TGTGCCATCAGGGAAGCCGCTAGCGCAGGACCCCACGAGCAGTACTTC. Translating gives CAIREAASAGPHEQYF.

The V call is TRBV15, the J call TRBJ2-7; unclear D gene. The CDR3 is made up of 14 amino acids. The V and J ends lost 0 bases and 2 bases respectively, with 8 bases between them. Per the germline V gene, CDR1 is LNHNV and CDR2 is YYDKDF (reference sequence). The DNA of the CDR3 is TGTGCCACCAGCAGAGATCCTACAGCCTACGAGCAGTACTTC. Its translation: CATSRDPTAYEQYF.

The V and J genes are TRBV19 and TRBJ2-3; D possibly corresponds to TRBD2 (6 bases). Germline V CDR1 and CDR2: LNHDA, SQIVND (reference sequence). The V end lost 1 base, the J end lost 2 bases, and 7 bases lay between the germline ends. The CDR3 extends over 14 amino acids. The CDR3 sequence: CASSIVAVTDTQYF. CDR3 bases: TGTGCCAGTAGTATAGTAGCGGTCACAGATACGCAGTATTTT.

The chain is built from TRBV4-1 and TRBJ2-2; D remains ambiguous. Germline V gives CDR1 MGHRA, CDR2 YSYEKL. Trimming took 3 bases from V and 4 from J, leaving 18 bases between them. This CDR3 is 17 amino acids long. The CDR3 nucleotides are TGCGCCAGCAGCCATCCCGGTTCGCCTTCCGGCACCGGGGAGCTGTTTTTT. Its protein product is CASSHPGSPSGTGELFF.

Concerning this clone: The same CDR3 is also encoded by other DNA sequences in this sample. CDR3 bases: TGTGCCAGCAGCCCCGGGACAGGGGGGTACGAGCAGTACTTC. Translating gives CASSPGTGGYEQYF. V and J are TRBV7-2 and TRBJ2-7, with TRBD1 matching over 11 bases. Germline V gives CDR1 SGHTA, CDR2 FQGNSA. The CDR3 extends over 14 amino acids. Trimming took 5 bases from V and 4 from J; bases not matched to a gene: 4.